Below, 8 T cell receptor beta chains from the same sample are listed, as sequenced in a study of graft-versus-host responses after intestinal transplantation. These receptors have no identified antigens. Method: immunoSEQ multiplex PCR; TCRdb's copy keeps in-frame clones and lacks some. Here the sample spans about 120,000 clones, roughly 95% being singletons. Specimen: unstimulated CD8+ T cells sorted from spleen or lymph node cells, collected before intestinal transplant. Receptor source: a human donor who received an intestinal transplant.

The V call is TRBV6-6, the J call TRBJ1-1, with 10 bases aligning to TRBD1. CDR1 MNHNY and CDR2 SVGAGI come from the germline V gene (reference sequence). V gave up 5 bases and J gave up 5 bases; unmatched junction bases: 5. The CDR3 spans 14 residues. The CDR3 is CASSRQGAGTEAFF. Here the CDR3 DNA reads TGTGCCAGCAGTCGACAGGGGGCAGGGACTGAAGCTTTCTTT.

The rearrangement uses TRBV7-9 and TRBJ1-1; unclear D gene. The CDR3 contains 14 residues. The germline V gene has CDR1 SEHNR and CDR2 FQNEAQ (reference sequence). Trimming took 2 bases from V and 0 from J, leaving 7 bases between them. Here the CDR3 DNA reads TGTGCCAGCAGCTTAAAGGGTATGAACACTGAAGCTTTCTTT. Its protein is CASSLKGMNTEAFF.

This chain uses TRBV27 with TRBJ2-2; 7 positions agree with TRBD2. After removal of 6 bases from V and 1 base from J, the junction contained 2 bases not matched to a gene. The CDR3 totals 14 residues. CDR1 is MNHEY and CDR2 is SMNVEV in the germline V gene (reference sequence). CDR3 nucleotide sequence: TGTGCCAGCAGCCGGGGGGAGAACACCGGGGAGCTGTTTTTT. Translating gives CASSRGENTGELFF.

This clone was observed once. This chain uses TRBV30 with TRBJ2-1; 8 nucleotides align to TRBD2. Trimming removed 5 bases from V and 2 bases from J; junction bases left unmatched: 11. CDR1 and CDR2 (germline): GTSNPN, SVGIG (reference sequence). This CDR3 is built from 16 residues. The chain's CDR3 is CAWGGASGFPYNEQFF. The CDR3 DNA reads TGTGCCTGGGGGGGGGCTAGCGGGTTTCCCTACAATGAGCAGTTCTTC.

V gene TRBV5-1 combines with J gene TRBJ1-5; D perhaps matches TRBD1 (6 bases). With 1 base removed from V and 7 bases from J, the gap between germline ends came to 18 bases. Germline values: CDR1 SGHRS, CDR2 YFSETQ. This CDR3 is 16 amino acids long. CDR3 amino acids: CASSLTLTGFYQPQHF. In DNA, the CDR3 is TGCGCCAGCAGCTTGACCCTAACAGGGTTTTACCAGCCCCAGCATTTT.

This clone has just a few counts. The chain combines TRBV4-1 with TRBJ1-3; D is unresolved. Trimming took 4 bases from V and 1 from J, leaving 11 bases between them. The germline V gene encodes CDR1 MGHRA and CDR2 YSYEKL. The CDR3 extends over 15 amino acids. The CDR3 DNA reads as TGCGCCAGCAGCCTCGGGATTGGGTCTGGAAACACCATATATTTT. Translation: CASSLGIGSGNTIYF.

V gene TRBV4-1 combines with J gene TRBJ2-7; possible D gene TRBD1, 5 bases. The CDR3 consists of 15 residues. Germline CDR1 reads MGHRA; CDR2 reads YSYEKL. Between the trimmed V and J ends, which lost 4 bases and 0 bases, there was a span of 13 bases. The CDR3 region is CASSLEDIGSYEQYF. The DNA for the CDR3 is TGCGCCAGCAGCCTAGAGGACATCGGCTCCTACGAGCAGTACTTC.

This sequence joins TRBV11-2 and TRBJ2-7, with TRBD2 as a possible D gene (6 bases). CDR3 length: 14 amino acids. Germline V CDR1 and CDR2: SGHAT, FQNNGV. V lost 4 bases to trimming and J lost 4 bases, with 14 bases between them. CDR3 sequence: CASSSSLASYEQYF. CDR3 bases: TGTGCCAGCAGCTCATCCCTAGCGAGTTACGAGCAGTACTTC.